Listed below are T cell receptor beta chains from one sample, sequenced in a study of T-cell memory formation after mild COVID-19. TCRdb passed the 5' RACE reads through MiXCR, listing each CDR3 protein once. The sample carries 13,000 to 15,000 distinct CDR3 sequences, about 22% recorded once. Sequenced sample: PBMCs or a T cell subset sorted from them (not recorded which). The receptors stem from a man aged 18-30 years who had mild COVID-19 (a few samples of this study predate the infection). Cell type and time point are not known. Each CDR3 is given with its conserved first and last residue. Fields, in order: clone size, V gene, D gene, J gene, CDR3 protein. D genes are given only for firm matches. Not all rows give a size; the values are once, few, many and, for expanded clones, a class.

>many|TRBV2|.|TRBJ1-1
CASTPAPNTEAFF
>.|TRBV2|.|TRBJ1-2
CASSTTPTWGAGGYTF
>many|TRBV5-1|TRBD1|TRBJ2-7
CASSQSDRGLYEQYF
>.|TRBV7-9|.|TRBJ1-2
CASSSGPGYGYTF
>many|TRBV5-6|.|TRBJ1-1
CASSLKATWNTEAFF
>.|TRBV14|TRBD2|TRBJ2-7
CASSQVPLLFSGRKYEQYF
>.|TRBV3-1|TRBD2|TRBJ2-3
CASSSRGGTDTQYF
>many|TRBV6-1|.|TRBJ2-7
CASSEYSVITYEQYF
>many|TRBV7-6|.|TRBJ2-3
CASSLHGPRTDTQYF
>.|TRBV14|.|TRBJ2-5
CASSPGEWETQYF
>.|TRBV5-1|TRBD1|TRBJ2-6
CASSLQGTGANVLTF
>few|TRBV29-1|.|TRBJ2-5
CSVNRGQETQYF
>.|TRBV6-5|.|TRBJ2-6
CASSYPGSSGANVLTF
>once|TRBV5-5|TRBD1|TRBJ2-5
CASSLMGQQETQYF
>many|TRBV4-2|.|TRBJ1-1
CASSQELKWKEAFF
>.|TRBV6-2/TRBV6-3|TRBD2|TRBJ2-1
CASNHGTSQNEQFF
>many|TRBV20-1|TRBD2|TRBJ2-1
CSASRLAGFNEQFF
>many|TRBV5-1|.|TRBJ2-7
CASSEGSYEQYF
>.|TRBV6-5|TRBD2|TRBJ2-7
CASSNLAGGYSYEQYF
>many|TRBV18|.|TRBJ1-1
CASSPQTNTEAFF
>many|TRBV7-4|.|TRBJ2-6
CASSKILGGDLLSGANVLTF
>many|TRBV12-3/TRBV12-4|.|TRBJ2-1
CASSLRPQAHEQFF
>many|TRBV7-9|TRBD2|TRBJ2-1
CASSPERGRLPYEQFF
>many|TRBV6-5|.|TRBJ2-5
CASSYGGSQYF
>.|TRBV7-9|.|TRBJ1-2
CASSSGTRGYTF
>medium-sized|TRBV18|TRBD2|TRBJ2-5
CASSPKAYVVAGKETQYF
>many|TRBV6-5|.|TRBJ1-1
CASTLGRNTEAFF